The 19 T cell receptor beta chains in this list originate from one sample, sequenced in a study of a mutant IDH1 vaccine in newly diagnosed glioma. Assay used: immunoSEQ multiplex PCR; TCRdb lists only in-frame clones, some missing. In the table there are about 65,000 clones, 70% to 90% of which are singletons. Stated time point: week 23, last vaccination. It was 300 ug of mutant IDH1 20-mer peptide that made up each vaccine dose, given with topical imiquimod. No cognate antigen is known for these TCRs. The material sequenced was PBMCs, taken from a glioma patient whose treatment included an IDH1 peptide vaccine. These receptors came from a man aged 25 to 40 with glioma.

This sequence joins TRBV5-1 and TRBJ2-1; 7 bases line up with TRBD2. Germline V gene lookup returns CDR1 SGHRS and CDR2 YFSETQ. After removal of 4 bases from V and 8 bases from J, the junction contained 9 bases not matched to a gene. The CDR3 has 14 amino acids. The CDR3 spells CASSTAGVGHEQFF. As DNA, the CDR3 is TGCGCCAGCAGCACGGCGGGGGTAGGCCATGAGCAGTTCTTC.

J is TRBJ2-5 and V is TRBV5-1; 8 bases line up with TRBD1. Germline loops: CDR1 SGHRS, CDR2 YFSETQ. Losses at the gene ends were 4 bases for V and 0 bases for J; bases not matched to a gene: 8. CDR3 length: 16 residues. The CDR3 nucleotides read TGCGCCAGCAGCGCAAGGACAGGGACGTACCAAGAGACCCAGTACTTC. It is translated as CASSARTGTYQETQYF.

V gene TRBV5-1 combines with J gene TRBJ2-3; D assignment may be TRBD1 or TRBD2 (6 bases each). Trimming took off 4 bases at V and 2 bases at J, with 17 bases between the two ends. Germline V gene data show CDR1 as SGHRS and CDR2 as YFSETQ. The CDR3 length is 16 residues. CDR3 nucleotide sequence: TGCGCCAGCAGCGTGGGGGCAGGGAGGTACACAGATACGCAGTATTTT. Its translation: CASSVGAGRYTDTQYF.

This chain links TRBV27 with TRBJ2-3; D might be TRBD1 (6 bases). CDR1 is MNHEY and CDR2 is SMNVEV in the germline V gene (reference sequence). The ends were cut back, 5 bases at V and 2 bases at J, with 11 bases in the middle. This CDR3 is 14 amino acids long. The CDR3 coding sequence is TGTGCCAGCAGTACCTACAGGGACACAGATACGCAGTATTTT. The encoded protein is CASSTYRDTDTQYF.

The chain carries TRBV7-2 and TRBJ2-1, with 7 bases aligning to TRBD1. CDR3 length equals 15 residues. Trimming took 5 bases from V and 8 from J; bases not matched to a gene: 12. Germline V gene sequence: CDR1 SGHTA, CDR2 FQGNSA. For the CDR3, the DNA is TGTGCCAGCAGCCCCCGACAGGGAGTGGGCCATGAGCAGTTCTTC. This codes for CASSPRQGVGHEQFF.

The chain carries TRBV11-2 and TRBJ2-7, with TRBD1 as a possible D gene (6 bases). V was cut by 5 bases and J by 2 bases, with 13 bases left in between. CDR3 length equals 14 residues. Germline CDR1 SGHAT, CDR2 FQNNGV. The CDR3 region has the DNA TGTGCCAGCAGCGCCACAGGGTTCACCTACGAGCAGTACTTC. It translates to CASSATGFTYEQYF. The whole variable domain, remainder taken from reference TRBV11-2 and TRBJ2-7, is EAGVAQSPRYKIIEKRQSVAFWCNPISGHATLYWYQQILGQGPKLLIQFQNNGVVDDSQLPKDRFSAERLKGVDSTLKIQPAKLEDSAVYLCASSATGFTYEQYFGPGTRLTVT.

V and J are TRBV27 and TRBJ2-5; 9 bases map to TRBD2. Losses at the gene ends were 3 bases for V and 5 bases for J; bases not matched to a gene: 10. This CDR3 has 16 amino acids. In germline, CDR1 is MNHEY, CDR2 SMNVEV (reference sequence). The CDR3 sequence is CASSFSGGGAGETQYF. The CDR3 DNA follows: TGTGCCAGCAGTTTTTCTGGCGGGGGGGCCGGTGAGACCCAGTACTTC.

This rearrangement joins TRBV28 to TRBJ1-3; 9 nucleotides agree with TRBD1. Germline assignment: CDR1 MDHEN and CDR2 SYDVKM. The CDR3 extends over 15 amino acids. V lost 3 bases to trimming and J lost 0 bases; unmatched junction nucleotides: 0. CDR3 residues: CASSLDRGSGNTIYF. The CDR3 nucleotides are TGTGCCAGCAGTTTGGACAGGGGCTCTGGAAACACCATATATTTT.

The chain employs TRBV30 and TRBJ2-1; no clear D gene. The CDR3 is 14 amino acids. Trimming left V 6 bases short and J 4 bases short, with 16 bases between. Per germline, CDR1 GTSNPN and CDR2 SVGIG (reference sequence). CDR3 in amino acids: CACSVGGVYNEQFF. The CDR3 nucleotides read TGTGCCTGTTCGGTCGGTGGGGTATACAATGAGCAGTTCTTC.

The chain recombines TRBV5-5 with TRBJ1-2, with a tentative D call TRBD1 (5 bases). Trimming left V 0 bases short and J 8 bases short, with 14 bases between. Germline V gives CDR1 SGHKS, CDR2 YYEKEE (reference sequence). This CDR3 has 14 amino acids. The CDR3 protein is CASSLVTDFGGYTF. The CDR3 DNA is TGTGCCAGCAGCTTGGTGACAGACTTTGGGGGCTACACCTTC.

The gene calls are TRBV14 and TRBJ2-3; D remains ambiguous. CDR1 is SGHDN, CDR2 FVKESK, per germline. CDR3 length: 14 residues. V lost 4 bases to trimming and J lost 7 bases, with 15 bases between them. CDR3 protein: CASSPLSTRNTQYF. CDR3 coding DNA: TGTGCCAGCAGCCCCCTTTCTACCAGGAATACGCAGTATTTT. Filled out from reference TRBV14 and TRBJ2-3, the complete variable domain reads EAGVTQFPSHSVIEKGQTVTLRCDPISGHDNLYWYRRVMGKEIKFLLHFVKESKQDESGMPNNRFLAERTGGTYSTLKVQPAELEDSGVYFCASSPLSTRNTQYFGPGTRLTVL.

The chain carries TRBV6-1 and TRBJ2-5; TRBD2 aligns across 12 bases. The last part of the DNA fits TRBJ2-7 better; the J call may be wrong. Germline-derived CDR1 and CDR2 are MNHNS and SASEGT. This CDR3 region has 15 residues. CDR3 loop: CASSEATSGGYEQYF. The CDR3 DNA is TGTGCCAGCAGTGAAGCGACTAGCGGGGGCTACGAGCAGTACTTC.

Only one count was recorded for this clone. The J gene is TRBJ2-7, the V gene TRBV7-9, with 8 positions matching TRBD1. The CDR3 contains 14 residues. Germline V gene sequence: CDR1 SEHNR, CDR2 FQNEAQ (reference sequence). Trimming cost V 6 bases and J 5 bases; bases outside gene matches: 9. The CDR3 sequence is CASSLADRAHEQYF. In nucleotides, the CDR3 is TGTGCCAGCAGTTTGGCGGACAGGGCCCACGAGCAGTACTTC.

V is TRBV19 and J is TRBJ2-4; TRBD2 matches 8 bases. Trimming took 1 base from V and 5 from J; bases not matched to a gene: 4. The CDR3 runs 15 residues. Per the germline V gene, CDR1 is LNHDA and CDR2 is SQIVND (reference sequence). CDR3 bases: TGTGCCAGTAGTATAGCGGGGGGGCGGCAAAACATTCAGTACTTC. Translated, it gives CASSIAGGRQNIQYF.

CDR3: CASSVGGHLSTDTQYF. The DNA of the CDR3 is TGTGCCAGCAGCGTAGGAGGCCATCTTAGCACAGATACGCAGTATTTT. This chain joins TRBV9 and TRBJ2-3; D remains unclear. Per germline, CDR1 SGDLS and CDR2 YYNGEE. The CDR3 is 16 residues long. Trimming shortened V by 0 bases and J by 0 bases, and 11 bases separated the two germline ends. The whole variable domain, remainder taken from reference TRBV9 and TRBJ2-3, is DSGVTQTPKHLITATGQRVTLRCSPRSGDLSVYWYQQSLDQGLQFLIQYYNGEERAKGNILERFSAQQFPDLHSELNLSSLELGDSALYFCASSVGGHLSTDTQYFGPGTRLTVL.

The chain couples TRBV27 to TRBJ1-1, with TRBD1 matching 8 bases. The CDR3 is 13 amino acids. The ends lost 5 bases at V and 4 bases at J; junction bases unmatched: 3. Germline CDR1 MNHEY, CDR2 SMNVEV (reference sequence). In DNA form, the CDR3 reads TGTGCCAGCAGTGGACAGGGAGGCACTGAAGCTTTCTTT. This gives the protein CASSGQGGTEAFF.

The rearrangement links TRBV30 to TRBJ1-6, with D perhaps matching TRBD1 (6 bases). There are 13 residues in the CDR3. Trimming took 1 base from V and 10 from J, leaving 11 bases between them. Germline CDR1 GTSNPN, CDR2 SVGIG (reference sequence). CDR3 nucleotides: TGTGCCTGGAGTGAGGGGGAAAGGTCACCCCTCCACTTT. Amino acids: CAWSEGERSPLHF.

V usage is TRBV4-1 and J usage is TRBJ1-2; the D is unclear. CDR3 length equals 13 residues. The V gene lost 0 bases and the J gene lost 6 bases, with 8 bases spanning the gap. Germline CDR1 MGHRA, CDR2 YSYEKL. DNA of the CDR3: TGCGCCAGCAGCCAAGATCCATTCAATGGCTACACCTTC. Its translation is CASSQDPFNGYTF.

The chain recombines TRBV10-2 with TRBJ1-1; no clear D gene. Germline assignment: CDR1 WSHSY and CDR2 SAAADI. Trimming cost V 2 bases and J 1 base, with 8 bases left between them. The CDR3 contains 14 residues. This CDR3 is CASSETHSNTEAFF. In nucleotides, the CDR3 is TGCGCCAGCAGTGAGACACACTCGAACACTGAAGCTTTCTTT.